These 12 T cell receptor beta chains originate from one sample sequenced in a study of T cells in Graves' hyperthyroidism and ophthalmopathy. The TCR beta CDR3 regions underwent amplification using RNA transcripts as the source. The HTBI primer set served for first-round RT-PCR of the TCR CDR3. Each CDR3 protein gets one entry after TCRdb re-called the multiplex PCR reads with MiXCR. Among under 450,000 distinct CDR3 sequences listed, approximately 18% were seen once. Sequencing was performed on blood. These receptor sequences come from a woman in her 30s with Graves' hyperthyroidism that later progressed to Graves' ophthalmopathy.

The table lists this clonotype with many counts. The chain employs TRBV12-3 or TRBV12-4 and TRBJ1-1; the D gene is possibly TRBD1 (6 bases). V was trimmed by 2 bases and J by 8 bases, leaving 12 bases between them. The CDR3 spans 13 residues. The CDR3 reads CASSLRGGPEAFF. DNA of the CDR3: TGTGCCAGCAGTTTAAGAGGGGGGCCCGAAGCTTTCTTT.

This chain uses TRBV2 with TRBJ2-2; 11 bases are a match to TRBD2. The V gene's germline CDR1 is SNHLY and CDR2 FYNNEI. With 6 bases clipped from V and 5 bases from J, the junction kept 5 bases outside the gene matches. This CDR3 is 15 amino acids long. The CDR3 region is CASRELAGVTGELFF. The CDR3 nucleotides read TGTGCCAGCAGGGAACTAGCGGGGGTTACCGGGGAGCTGTTTTTT.

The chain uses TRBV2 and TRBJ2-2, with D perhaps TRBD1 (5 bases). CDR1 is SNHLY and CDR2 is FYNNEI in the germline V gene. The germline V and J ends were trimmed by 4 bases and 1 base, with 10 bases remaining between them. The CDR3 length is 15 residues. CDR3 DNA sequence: TGTGCCAGCAGTGTTCCAGGGATGAACACCGGGGAGCTGTTTTTT. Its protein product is CASSVPGMNTGELFF.

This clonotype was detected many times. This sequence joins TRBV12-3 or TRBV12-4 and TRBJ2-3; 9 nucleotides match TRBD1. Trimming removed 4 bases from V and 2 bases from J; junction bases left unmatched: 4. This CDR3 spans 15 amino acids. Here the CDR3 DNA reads TGTGCCAGCAGTTCACAGGGGGCCGTCACAGATACGCAGTATTTT. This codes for CASSSQGAVTDTQYF.

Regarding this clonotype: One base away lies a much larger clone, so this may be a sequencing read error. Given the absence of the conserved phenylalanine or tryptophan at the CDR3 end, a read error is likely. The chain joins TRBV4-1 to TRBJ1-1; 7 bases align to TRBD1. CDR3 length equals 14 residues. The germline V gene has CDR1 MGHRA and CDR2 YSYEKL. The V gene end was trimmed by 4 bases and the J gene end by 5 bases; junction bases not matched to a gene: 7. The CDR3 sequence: CASSPAGGVTEAFL. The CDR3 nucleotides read TGCGCCAGCAGCCCTGCAGGGGGGGTTACTGAAGCTTTCCTT.

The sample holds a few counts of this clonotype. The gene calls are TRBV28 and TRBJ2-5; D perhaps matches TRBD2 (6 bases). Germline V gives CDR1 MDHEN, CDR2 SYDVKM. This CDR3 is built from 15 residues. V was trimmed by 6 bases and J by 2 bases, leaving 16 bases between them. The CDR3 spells CASSLVLAPQETQYF. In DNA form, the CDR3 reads TGTGCCAGCAGCCTAGTCCTAGCGCCACAAGAGACCCAGTACTTC.

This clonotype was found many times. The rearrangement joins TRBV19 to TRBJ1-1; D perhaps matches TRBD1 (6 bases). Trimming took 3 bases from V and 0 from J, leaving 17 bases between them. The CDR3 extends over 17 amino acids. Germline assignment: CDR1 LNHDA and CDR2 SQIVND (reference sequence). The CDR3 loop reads CASSIPGHKRVNTEAFF. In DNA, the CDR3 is TGTGCCAGTAGTATCCCGGGACATAAGAGGGTGAACACTGAAGCTTTCTTT. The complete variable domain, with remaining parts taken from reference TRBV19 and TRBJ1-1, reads DGGITQSPKYLFRKEGQNVTLSCEQNLNHDAMYWYRQDPGQGLRLIYYSQIVNDFQKGDIAEGYSVSREKKESFPLTVTSAQKNPTAFYLCASSIPGHKRVNTEAFFGQGTRLTVV.

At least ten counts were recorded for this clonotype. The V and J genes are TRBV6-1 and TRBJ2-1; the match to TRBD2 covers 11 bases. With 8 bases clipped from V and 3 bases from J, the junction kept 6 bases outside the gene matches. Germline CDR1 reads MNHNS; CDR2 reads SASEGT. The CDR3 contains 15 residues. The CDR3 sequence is CASGQTSGNYNEQFF. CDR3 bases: TGTGCCAGCGGACAGACTAGCGGGAACTACAATGAGCAGTTCTTC.

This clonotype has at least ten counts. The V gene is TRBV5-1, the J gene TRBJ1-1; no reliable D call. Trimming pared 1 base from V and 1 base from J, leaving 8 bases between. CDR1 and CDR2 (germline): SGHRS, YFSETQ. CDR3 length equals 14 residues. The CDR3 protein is CASSLNPPNTEAFF. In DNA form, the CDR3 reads TGCGCCAGCAGCTTGAATCCCCCGAACACTGAAGCTTTCTTT.

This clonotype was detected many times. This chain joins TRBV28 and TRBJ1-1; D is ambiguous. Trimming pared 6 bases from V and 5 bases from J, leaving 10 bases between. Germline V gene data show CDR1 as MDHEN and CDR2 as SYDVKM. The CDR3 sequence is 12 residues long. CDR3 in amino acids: CASRDLGTEAFF. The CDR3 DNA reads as TGTGCCAGCAGGGACCTCGGAACTGAAGCTTTCTTT.

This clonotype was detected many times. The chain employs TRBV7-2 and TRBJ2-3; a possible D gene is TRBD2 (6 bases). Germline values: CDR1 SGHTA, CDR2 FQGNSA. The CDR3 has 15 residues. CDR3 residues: CACHRVEGGTDTQYF. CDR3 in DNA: TGTGCTTGCCACCGAGTGGAGGGCGGCACAGATACGCAGTATTTT.

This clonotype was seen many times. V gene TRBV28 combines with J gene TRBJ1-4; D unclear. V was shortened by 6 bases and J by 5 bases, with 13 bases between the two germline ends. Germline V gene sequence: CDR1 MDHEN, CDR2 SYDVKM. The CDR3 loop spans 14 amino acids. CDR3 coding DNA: TGTGCCAGCAGCCCCGGGGAGAAAAATGAAAAACTGTTTTTT. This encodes CASSPGEKNEKLFF.